Below are 13 T cell receptor beta chains sequenced from a single sample in a study of blood T cell repertoires in COVID-19 (dated by TCRdb to 2018 to 2021). The library came from the immunoSEQ multiplex PCR assay. What TCRdb holds here is the immuneACCESS table cut down to in-frame rearrangements. Part of the clones is not present; checked against another copy, under half of the missing clones reflect an unresolved V gene, and the others are unexplained. Here the sample has about 160,000 clones; about 80% occur a single time. The leading ten clones occupy about 20% of the sample. Material for sequencing was peripheral blood. The receptors derive from a woman older than 75 with acute or convalescent COVID-19.

The chain has TRBV5-4 and TRBJ1-2, with D perhaps TRBD1 (5 bases). The CDR3 is made up of 15 amino acids. Per the germline V gene, CDR1 is SGHNT and CDR2 is YYREEE (reference sequence). V dropped 4 bases and J dropped 2 bases, with 15 bases sitting between them. This CDR3 reads CASSRGTSRNYGYTF. The CDR3 DNA reads TGTGCCAGCAGCCGCGGGACCTCCAGAAACTATGGCTACACCTTC.

V usage is TRBV21-1 and J usage is TRBJ1-2. TRBV21-1 is a documented pseudogene. The CDR3 length is 15 residues. CDR3 loop: CASSKGGGAHYGYTF. As DNA, the CDR3 is TGTGCCAGCTCCAAGGGGGGGGGAGCGCACTATGGCTACACCTTC.

The chain links TRBV5-8 to TRBJ1-5; no clear D gene. CDR3 size: 18 residues. Trimming took off 3 bases at V and 7 bases at J, with 26 bases between the two ends. CDR1 SGHTS and CDR2 YDEGEE come from the germline V gene. The CDR3 DNA reads TGTGCCAGCAGCTCCGGGGTCCGGGATCCTTATTACGGACAGCCCCAGCATTTT. Its protein is CASSSGVRDPYYGQPQHF.

The rearrangement uses TRBV19 and TRBJ2-5; 12 bases fit TRBD2. The V segment lost 5 bases and the J segment 4 bases; nucleotides outside the gene matches: 5. From germline, CDR1 is LNHDA and CDR2 SQIVND (reference sequence). The CDR3 sequence is 15 residues long. CDR3 nucleotide sequence: TGTGCCAGTAGTTTCCTAGCGGGAGGGGGAGAGACCCAGTACTTC. It codes for CASSFLAGGGETQYF.

The V call is TRBV10-3, the J call TRBJ1-2; the D gene is possibly TRBD1 (5 bases). The V end was cut by 0 bases, the J end by 5 bases, with 13 bases between. Germline V gene sequence: CDR1 ENHRY, CDR2 SYGVKD. This CDR3 has 15 amino acids. CDR3 protein: CAISESTGVGYGYTF. CDR3 coding DNA: TGTGCCATCAGTGAGTCGACGGGGGTGGGTTATGGCTACACCTTC.

The chain is built from TRBV5-4 and TRBJ2-2, with 8 bases lining up with TRBD1. The germline gives CDR1 SGHNT, CDR2 YYREEE (reference sequence). The V gene end was trimmed by 4 bases and the J gene end by 7 bases; junction bases not matched to a gene: 6. This CDR3 is 14 amino acids long. The DNA of the CDR3 is TGTGCCAGCAGCCCTACAGGGGGTCACGGGGAGCTGTTTTTT. Translated, it gives CASSPTGGHGELFF. Full variable domain (rest looked up from reference TRBV5-4 and TRBJ2-2): ETGVTQSPTHLIKTRGQQVTLRCSSQSGHNTVSWYQQALGQGPQFIFQYYREEENGRGNFPPRFSGLQFPNYSSELNVNALELDDSALYLCASSPTGGHGELFFGEGSRLTVL.

A few counts support this clone. The chain uses TRBV3-1 (or the pseudogene TRBV3-2) and TRBJ1-2, with D hard to call. The CDR3 extends over 14 amino acids. The V gene's germline CDR1 is LGHDT and CDR2 YNNKEL (reference sequence). The germline V and J ends were trimmed by 1 base and 4 bases, with 10 bases remaining between them. This CDR3 reads CASSQVAAAYGYTF. CDR3 bases: TGTGCCAGCAGCCAAGTAGCGGCAGCCTATGGCTACACCTTC.

The chain combines TRBV10-3 with TRBJ2-3; 10 bases are shared with TRBD2. Per the germline V gene, CDR1 is ENHRY and CDR2 is SYGVKD. The CDR3 spans 15 residues. The V segment lost 8 bases and the J segment 4 bases; nucleotides outside the gene matches: 9. The CDR3 loop reads CAIAPEREGPDTQYF. CDR3 bases: TGTGCCATCGCCCCAGAGCGGGAGGGCCCAGATACGCAGTATTTT.

This chain's CDR3 is CASSQDGWGTGGRNYGYTF. The CDR3 DNA reads TGTGCCAGCAGCCAAGACGGGTGGGGGACAGGGGGCAGAAACTATGGCTACACCTTC. The chain recombines TRBV3-1 (or the pseudogene TRBV3-2) with TRBJ1-2, with 12 bases lining up with TRBD1. The junction had 10 bases not matched to a gene; V was cut back by 0 bases and J by 2 bases. Germline V gene data show CDR1 as LGHDT and CDR2 as YNNKEL (reference sequence). The CDR3 totals 19 residues.

The CDR3 here is CASSQVNGRPYETQYF. Here the CDR3 DNA reads TGTGCCAGCAGCCAAGTCAATGGGCGTCCTTATGAGACCCAGTACTTC. V usage is TRBV3-1 (or the pseudogene TRBV3-2) and J usage is TRBJ2-5; no firm D call. The CDR3 consists of 16 residues. From germline, CDR1 is LGHDT and CDR2 YNNKEL (reference sequence). V dropped 1 base and J dropped 5 bases, with 17 bases sitting between them.

This rearrangement joins TRBV7-9 to TRBJ2-7; 9 nucleotides line up with TRBD1. Trimming at V came to 3 bases and at J to 0 bases, leaving 6 bases not matched to a gene. The germline V gene has CDR1 SEHNR and CDR2 FQNEAQ (reference sequence). The CDR3 runs 16 residues. The CDR3 DNA follows: TGTGCCAGCAGCTTTCAGGGGGACAGGGTCTCCTACGAGCAGTACTTC. This encodes CASSFQGDRVSYEQYF.

The rearrangement joins TRBV30 to TRBJ2-5; no clear D. V gave up 0 bases and J gave up 5 bases, with 13 bases separating them. Germline CDR1 reads GTSNPN; CDR2 reads SVGIG (reference sequence). The CDR3 totals 14 residues. CDR3 protein: CAWSVIGARETQYF. Written as DNA, the CDR3 is TGTGCCTGGAGTGTAATCGGAGCACGGGAGACCCAGTACTTC.

This sequence joins TRBV30 and TRBJ2-1; D unresolved. V was pared by 0 bases and J by 6 bases, with 9 bases between. Germline values: CDR1 GTSNPN, CDR2 SVGIG (reference sequence). CDR3 size: 13 residues. The CDR3 DNA follows: TGTGCCTGGAGTGTACTTCCTGTCAATGAGCAGTTCTTC. This encodes CAWSVLPVNEQFF.